Detailed here is one TCR beta chain. These data originate in a study of T cell changes during pregnancy in multiple sclerosis. The repertoire was sequenced with immunoSEQ multiplex PCR; TCRdb's copy has only in-frame clones and lacks some. This table holds tens of thousands of clones, about 95% found once. CDR1 SGHNT and CDR2 YYREEE come from the germline V gene (reference sequence). With 4 bases removed from V and 5 bases from J, the gap between germline ends came to 15 bases. The CDR3 totals 14 residues. The sample consisted of peripheral blood, taken in the third trimester of pregnancy. The chain links TRBV5-4 to TRBJ1-1; TRBD1 might be the D (5 bases). The receptor was isolated from a female donor with multiple sclerosis, enrolled in a pregnancy study. The CDR3 nucleotides read TGTGCCAGCAGCGCTGCAGGGTTGTGGACTGAAGCTTTCTTT. Its protein product is CASSAAGLWTEAFF.